The clone carrying this TCR beta chain was seen many times. Individual cDNA molecules received unique molecular identifiers. TCRdb re-derived calls from the 5' RACE reads in MiXCR, one entry per CDR3 protein. The profile shows about 46,000 distinct CDR3 sequences, almost 9.5% of them singletons. The CDR3 runs to 16 residues. Germline V gene data show CDR1 as MNHEY and CDR2 as SVGAGI. V trimming: 5 bases; J trimming: 2 bases; junction bases outside the gene matches: 6. These data come from a study of early T cells in non-severe SARS-CoV-2 infection. The origin of this receptor is an adult who was a healthcare worker with PCR-confirmed SARS-CoV-2 infection or an uninfected control (not recorded which). The sample was whole blood. The rearrangement uses TRBV6-5 and TRBJ2-1; TRBD2 matches at 10 bases. CDR3 loop: CASSRGLAATYNEQFF. The CDR3 DNA reads TGTGCCAGCAGTCGAGGACTAGCGGCAACCTACAATGAGCAGTTCTTC.